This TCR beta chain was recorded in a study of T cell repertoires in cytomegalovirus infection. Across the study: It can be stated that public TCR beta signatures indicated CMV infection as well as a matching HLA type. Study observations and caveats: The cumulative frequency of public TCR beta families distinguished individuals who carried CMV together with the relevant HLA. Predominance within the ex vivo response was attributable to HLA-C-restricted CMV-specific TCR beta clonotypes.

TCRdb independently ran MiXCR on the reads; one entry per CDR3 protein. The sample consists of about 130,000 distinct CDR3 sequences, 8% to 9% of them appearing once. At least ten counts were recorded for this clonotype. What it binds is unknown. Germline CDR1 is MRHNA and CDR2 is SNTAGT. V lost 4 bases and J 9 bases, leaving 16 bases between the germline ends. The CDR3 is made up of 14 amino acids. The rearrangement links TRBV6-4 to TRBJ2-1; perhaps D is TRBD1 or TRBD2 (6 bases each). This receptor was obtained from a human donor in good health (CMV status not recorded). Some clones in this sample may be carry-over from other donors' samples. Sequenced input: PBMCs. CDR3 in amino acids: CASSVEGGSGEQFF. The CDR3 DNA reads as TGTGCCAGCAGTGTCGAAGGGGGGTCAGGTGAGCAGTTCTTC.